The rows below give T cell receptor beta chains drawn from one sample of a study of blood T cell repertoires in COVID-19. Libraries were prepared by immunoSEQ multiplex PCR; TCRdb keeps only in-frame clonotypes and omits some of them. The profile covers some 180,000 clones, with roughly 83% appearing a single time and 6% taken by the ten largest. The sample consisted of peripheral blood. The receptors here all came from a woman aged 40 to 50 with COVID-19, enrolled during active disease. Both conserved end residues are part of each CDR3. The D gene is left open where the match is weak. Size values are once, few and many counts, or a class for expanded clones, and some rows have none.

CARDRDPYEQYF	TGTGCCAGGGACAGGGACCCCTACGAGCAGTACTTC	TRBV24-1	TRBD1	TRBJ2-7	.
CASSFTGQGGAAFF	TGTGCCAGCAGCTTTACAGGACAGGGAGGGGCGGCTTTCTTT	TRBV7-3	TRBD1	TRBJ1-1	.
CAGTDALNEKLFF	TGTGCCGGGACAGACGCCCTCAATGAAAAACTGTTTTTT	TRBV6-5	TRBD1	TRBJ1-4	.
CASSLAGGRQTQYF	TGTGCCAGCAGCTTAGCGGGGGGCCGTCAGACCCAGTACTTC	TRBV5-4	TRBD2	TRBJ2-5	.
CASSLDDRGAFF	TGTGCCAGCAGCTTAGACGACAGGGGAGCTTTCTTT	TRBV7-6	TRBD1	TRBJ1-1	.
CSVGFGTVEAFF	TGCAGCGTTGGTTTCGGGACAGTTGAAGCTTTCTTT	TRBV29-1	TRBD1	TRBJ1-1	few
CASRPDRETYYGYTF	TGTGCCAGCAGACCAGACAGGGAAACTTACTATGGCTACACCTTC	TRBV27	TRBD1	TRBJ1-2	once
CASSEGLSGNIQYF	TGTGCCAGCAGTGAAGGGCTGTCGGGGAACATTCAGTACTTC	TRBV2	.	TRBJ2-4	.
CASSQEGGRNQPQHF	TGTGCCAGCAGCCAAGAAGGGGGAAGGAATCAGCCCCAGCATTTT	TRBV4-2	.	TRBJ1-5	.
CASSLGTIKNQPQHF	TGTGCCAGCAGCCTCGGGACAATCAAAAATCAGCCCCAGCATTTT	TRBV3-1/TRBV3-2	.	TRBJ1-5	.
CASSQREYEQYF	TGTGCCAGCAGCCAGCGGGAGTACGAGCAGTACTTC	TRBV6-5	TRBD2	TRBJ2-7	.
CASSQHREGYEQYF	TGTGCCAGCAGCCAGCATCGGGAGGGCTACGAGCAGTACTTC	TRBV3-1/TRBV3-2	TRBD2	TRBJ2-7	.
CASSSGQLTNYGYTF	TGTGCCAGCAGTTCGGGACAGCTGACTAACTATGGCTACACCTTC	TRBV6-2/TRBV6-3	TRBD1	TRBJ1-2	.
CATSDLGGDEQFF	TGTGCCACCAGTGATTTGGGGGGGGATGAGCAGTTCTTC	TRBV24-1	TRBD2	TRBJ2-1	many
CASSFVSGREQFF	TGTGCCAGCAGTTTTGTGAGTGGGAGGGAGCAGTTCTTC	TRBV27	.	TRBJ2-1	.
CASRPNPGTGQNIQYF	TGCGCCAGCAGGCCCAATCCTGGGACAGGGCAAAACATTCAGTACTTC	TRBV5-1	TRBD1	TRBJ2-4	once
CASSQGRGYEQYF	TGTGCCAGCAGCCAAGGCAGGGGCTACGAGCAGTACTTC	TRBV14	.	TRBJ2-7	.
CASSLTGNSGNTIYF	TGTGCCAGCAGCCTAACAGGGAACTCTGGAAACACCATATATTTT	TRBV11-2	.	TRBJ1-3	few
CASSQLSETKNIQYF	TGCGCCAGCAGCCAACTTAGCGAGACCAAAAACATTCAGTACTTC	TRBV4-1	.	TRBJ2-4	.
CASSVDRAGTGELFF	TGTGCCAGCAGCGTCGACAGGGCGGGCACCGGGGAGCTGTTTTTT	TRBV13	TRBD1	TRBJ2-2	.
CAWIPDGNSGNTIYF	TGTGCCTGGATCCCTGACGGGAACTCTGGAAACACCATATATTTT	TRBV30	.	TRBJ1-3	.
CASRGGQGDTEAFF	TGTGCCAGCAGGGGGGGACAGGGGGACACTGAAGCTTTCTTT	TRBV2	TRBD1	TRBJ1-1	.
CASSSTGILGDTQYF	TGTGCCAGCAGCTCGACAGGGATCCTCGGGGATACGCAGTATTTT	TRBV11-3	TRBD1	TRBJ2-3	once
CASGLDRVGNTIYF	TGCGCCAGCGGATTGGACAGGGTCGGAAACACCATATATTTT	TRBV5-1	TRBD1	TRBJ1-3	.
CASSWRANTGELFF	TGTGCCAGCAGTTGGCGGGCGAACACCGGGGAGCTGTTTTTT	TRBV6-5	.	TRBJ2-2	few
CAISDQGASSPLHF	TGTGCCATCAGTGACCAGGGGGCAAGTTCACCCCTCCACTTT	TRBV10-3	TRBD1	TRBJ1-6	.
CASSPINRSPLHF	TGTGCCAGCTCACCCATCAACAGGTCACCCCTCCACTTT	TRBV18	.	TRBJ1-6	.